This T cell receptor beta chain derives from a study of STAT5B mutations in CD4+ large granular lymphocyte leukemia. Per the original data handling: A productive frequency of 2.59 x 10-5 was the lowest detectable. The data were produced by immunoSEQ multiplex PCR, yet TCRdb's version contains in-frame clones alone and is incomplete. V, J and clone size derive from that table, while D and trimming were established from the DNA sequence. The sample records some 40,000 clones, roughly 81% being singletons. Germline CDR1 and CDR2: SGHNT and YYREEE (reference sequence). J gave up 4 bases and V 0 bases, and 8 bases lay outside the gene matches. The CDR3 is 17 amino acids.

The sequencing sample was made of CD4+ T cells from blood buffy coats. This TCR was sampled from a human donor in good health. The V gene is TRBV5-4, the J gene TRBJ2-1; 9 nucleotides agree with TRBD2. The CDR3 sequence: CASSLAAGGGAYNEQFF. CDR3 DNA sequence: TGTGCCAGCAGCTTGGCCGCTGGCGGGGGGGCTTACAATGAGCAGTTCTTC.